Each of the 30 T cell receptor beta chains below was sequenced from the same sample in a study of T-cell reconstitution after alpha-beta-depleted transplantation in children. Using unique molecular identifiers, the investigators prepared the TCRbeta library. TCRdb analysed the PCR reads with MiXCR anew, one entry per CDR3 protein. The table shows 7,000 to 9,500 distinct CDR3 sequences, with 15% to 20% occurring only once. The sequences come from PBMCs, mostly from graft donor cells, collected 60 days after TCRalphabeta/CD19-depleted stem cell transplant. Every receptor here comes from a girl less than two years old who had a stem cell transplant for combined immunodeficiency, so the T cells may come from the graft donor.

CDR3 protein: CASRSRGDEQFF. The CDR3 coding sequence is TGTGCCAGCAGATCCAGGGGGGATGAGCAGTTCTTC. V gene TRBV7-9 combines with J gene TRBJ2-1, with D possibly matching TRBD1 (7 bases). Per the germline V gene, CDR1 is SEHNR and CDR2 is FQNEAQ (reference sequence). The CDR3 is 12 amino acids. Trimming pared 6 bases from V and 8 bases from J, leaving 11 bases between.

J is TRBJ1-3 and V is TRBV5-1; TRBD1 might be the D (5 bases). The V gene lost 0 bases and the J gene lost 0 bases, with 7 bases spanning the gap. The CDR3 runs to 15 residues. CDR1 is SGHRS and CDR2 is YFSETQ in the germline V gene. This chain's CDR3 is CASSLGDSSGNTIYF. The CDR3 DNA is TGCGCCAGCAGCTTGGGAGACAGCTCTGGAAACACCATATATTTT.

The chain links TRBV5-5 to TRBJ2-1, with 9 bases matching TRBD1. CDR1 and CDR2 (germline): SGHKS, YYEKEE (reference sequence). The CDR3 has 16 residues. J gave up 15 bases and V 1 base, and 17 bases lay outside the gene matches. CDR3 nucleotides: TGTGCCAGCAGCTTGTCTTTTAGGGATTTGGACAGGGGATGGTTCTTC. Translating it yields CASSLSFRDLDRGWFF.

This chain links TRBV7-3 with TRBJ2-1, with D unresolved. CDR1 and CDR2 (germline): SGHTA, FQGTGA. V was shortened by 3 bases and J by 10 bases, with 4 bases between the two germline ends. This CDR3 has 10 amino acids. CDR3 protein: CASSFGEQFF. The CDR3 nucleotides are TGTGCCAGCAGCTTTGGCGAGCAGTTCTTC. Complete variable domain (other parts from reference TRBV7-3 and TRBJ2-1): GAGVSQTPSNKVTEKGKYVELRCDPISGHTALYWYRQSLGQGPEFLIYFQGTGAADDSGLPNDRFFAVRPEGSVSTLKIQRTERGDSAVYLCASSFGEQFFGPGTRLTVL.

This clonotype showed up just a few times. The J gene is TRBJ2-3, the V gene TRBV5-1, with 8 bases aligning to TRBD2. The CDR3 runs to 15 residues. Per the germline V gene, CDR1 is SGHRS and CDR2 is YFSETQ. After removal of 4 bases from V and 4 bases from J, the junction contained 8 bases not matched to a gene. For the CDR3, the DNA is TGCGCCAGCAGCGATAGCGGGAACATCGCAGATACGCAGTATTTT. Translating it yields CASSDSGNIADTQYF.

This clonotype has a count of ten or more. The rearrangement links TRBV9 to TRBJ2-1; no clear D gene. The germline V gene encodes CDR1 SGDLS and CDR2 YYNGEE. Between the trimmed V and J ends, which lost 0 bases and 5 bases, there was a span of 9 bases. This CDR3 is 14 amino acids long. This chain's CDR3 is CASSVGTVHNEQFF. In DNA form, the CDR3 reads TGTGCCAGCAGCGTAGGAACGGTCCACAATGAGCAGTTCTTC.

Many counts were recorded for this clonotype. The chain joins TRBV6-1 to TRBJ1-1; TRBD1 is a possible D gene (5 bases). The germline V gene encodes CDR1 MNHNS and CDR2 SASEGT. This CDR3 region has 13 residues. The V end lost 7 bases, the J end lost 3 bases, and 12 bases lay between the germline ends. The CDR3 protein is CASKLWGDTEAFF. Written as DNA, the CDR3 is TGTGCCAGCAAACTTTGGGGGGACACTGAAGCTTTCTTT.

In its sample, this clonotype was seen a few times. The chain carries TRBV28 and TRBJ1-2; unclear D gene. Trimming left V 3 bases short and J 5 bases short, with 7 bases between. CDR3 length equals 12 residues. Germline assignment: CDR1 MDHEN and CDR2 SYDVKM. This chain's CDR3 is CASSLGRYGYTF. CDR3 bases: TGTGCCAGCAGTTTGGGAAGGTATGGCTACACCTTC.

The V and J genes are TRBV20-1 and TRBJ2-3, with 13 bases lining up with TRBD2. Trimming at V came to 3 bases and at J to 1 base, leaving 4 bases not matched to a gene. The germline CDR1 and CDR2 sequences are DFQATT and SNEGSKA (reference sequence). The CDR3 is made up of 16 amino acids. The CDR3 loop is CSASIGLAGGTDTQYF. DNA for the CDR3: TGCAGTGCTAGTATAGGACTAGCGGGGGGCACAGATACGCAGTATTTT.

This clonotype was counted only a few times. The V call is TRBV5-1, the J call TRBJ2-5; 9 positions agree with TRBD1. V lost 0 bases to trimming and J lost 2 bases; unmatched junction nucleotides: 8. The CDR3 length is 17 residues. Per the germline V gene, CDR1 is SGHRS and CDR2 is YFSETQ. CDR3 in amino acids: CASSLAFRTGVQETQYF. For the CDR3, the DNA is TGCGCCAGCAGCTTGGCTTTCAGGACAGGGGTTCAAGAGACCCAGTACTTC.

This clonotype has at least ten counts. The rearrangement joins TRBV24-1 to TRBJ1-2; 7 bases are a match to TRBD1. Trimming at V came to 2 bases and at J to 4 bases, leaving 6 bases not matched to a gene. In germline, CDR1 is KGHDR, CDR2 SFDVKD. The CDR3 contains 15 residues. The CDR3: CATSDSRTGSYGYTF. The CDR3 bases are TGTGCCACCAGTGATTCCCGGACAGGAAGCTATGGCTACACCTTC.

This clonotype was observed a handful of times. This chain links TRBV28 with TRBJ2-1; 7 positions agree with TRBD2. Germline values: CDR1 MDHEN, CDR2 SYDVKM. V lost 6 bases, J lost 8 bases, and 10 bases stayed unmatched. CDR3 length: 14 amino acids. CDR3 region: CASSRGGTGYEQFF. CDR3 nucleotides: TGTGCCAGCAGCCGGGGAGGGACGGGGTATGAGCAGTTCTTC.

At least ten counts were recorded for this clonotype. The chain uses TRBV20-1 and TRBJ2-3, with 13 nucleotides matching TRBD2. The CDR3 covers 16 residues. The J segment lost 11 bases and the V segment lost 4 bases, leaving 15 bases of the junction unmatched. Germline loops: CDR1 DFQATT, CDR2 SNEGSKA (reference sequence). CDR3 region: CSAIGLAGVLGTEQYF. The CDR3 nucleotides read TGCAGTGCTATAGGACTAGCGGGGGTCCTTGGTACAGAGCAGTATTTT.

This clonotype was seen only a few times. This chain links TRBV27 with TRBJ2-1, with 8 bases that match TRBD2. The CDR3 consists of 16 residues. Germline CDR1 reads MNHEY; CDR2 reads SMNVEV (reference sequence). The V and J ends lost 5 bases and 7 bases, in that order; junction bases with no gene match: 13. The CDR3 loop is CASSPPNLLAANEQFF. CDR3 DNA sequence: TGTGCCAGCAGTCCCCCCAATCTACTAGCGGCGAATGAGCAGTTCTTC.

The chain carries TRBV20-1 and TRBJ1-2, with 9 bases aligning to TRBD1. Per germline, CDR1 DFQATT and CDR2 SNEGSKA (reference sequence). This CDR3 is 15 amino acids long. V shed 1 base, J shed 6 bases, and the junction held 9 bases outside the gene matches. Here the CDR3 reads CSARVPLQGAHGYTF. CDR3 DNA sequence: TGCAGTGCTAGAGTCCCCCTACAGGGGGCTCATGGCTACACCTTC.

This clonotype was counted between two and nine times. J is TRBJ2-1 and V is TRBV6-6; 9 positions match TRBD2. The length of the CDR3 is 16 residues. The V gene's germline CDR1 is MNHNY and CDR2 SVGAGI (reference sequence). V lost 0 bases, J lost 5 bases, and 5 bases stayed unmatched. The CDR3 DNA reads as TGTGCCAGCAGTTACTCATCGGGACTAGCACACAATGAGCAGTTCTTC. It specifies CASSYSSGLAHNEQFF.

As concerns this clonotype: A much larger clone differs by one base, so this may be a read error. The conserved phenylalanine or tryptophan is not found at the CDR3 terminus, so this likely reflects a read error. V gene TRBV5-1 combines with J gene TRBJ1-2, with D unresolved. Looked up from germline, CDR1 is SGHRS and CDR2 is YFSETQ. The ends were cut back, 0 bases at V and 3 bases at J, with 6 bases in the middle. CDR3 length equals 13 residues. This CDR3 is CASSLGRDYGYTS. The CDR3 DNA sequence: TGCGCCAGCAGCTTGGGACGGGACTATGGCTACACCTCC.

In its sample, this clonotype was seen many times. This chain links TRBV5-1 with TRBJ2-7, with unresolved D. V dropped 1 base and J dropped 2 bases, with 13 bases sitting between them. CDR3 length equals 15 residues. Germline V gene sequence: CDR1 SGHRS, CDR2 YFSETQ. The CDR3 region has the DNA TGCGCCAGCAGCTTGAATGGTGGGATTCCCTACGAGCAGTACTTC. Translated, it gives CASSLNGGIPYEQYF.

The chain has TRBV7-7 and TRBJ2-1; D gene unclear. V was pared by 1 base and J by 4 bases, with 5 bases between. The CDR3 is 13 residues long. Germline CDR1 reads SSHAT; CDR2 reads FNYEAQ (reference sequence). The CDR3 here is CASSLELYNEQFF. CDR3 nucleotides: TGTGCCAGCAGCTTAGAGCTTTACAATGAGCAGTTCTTC. Using reference TRBV7-7 and TRBJ2-1 for the parts outside the CDR3, the full variable domain is GAGVSQSPRYKVTKRGQDVTLRCDPISSHATLYWYQQALGQGPEFLTYFNYEAQPDKSGLPSDRFSAERPEGSISTLTIQRTEQRDSAMYRCASSLELYNEQFFGPGTRLTVL.

This clonotype was counted ten times or more. The chain links TRBV20-1 to TRBJ1-1, with D perhaps TRBD1 (5 bases). This CDR3 has 14 residues. With 6 bases removed from V and 0 bases from J, the gap between germline ends came to 14 bases. Per the germline V gene, CDR1 is DFQATT and CDR2 is SNEGSKA (reference sequence). The CDR3 coding sequence is TGCAGTGCCCCGAGAAGGGGAATGAACACTGAAGCTTTCTTT. The encoded protein is CSAPRRGMNTEAFF.

The J gene is TRBJ2-7, the V gene TRBV27; 13 bases are shared with TRBD2. Germline assignment: CDR1 MNHEY and CDR2 SMNVEV (reference sequence). The CDR3 is 15 amino acids. J gave up 2 bases and V 5 bases, and 3 bases lay outside the gene matches. The CDR3 loop is CASSELAGGTYEQYF. In DNA form, the CDR3 reads TGTGCCAGCAGTGAACTAGCGGGAGGGACCTACGAGCAGTACTTC.

A few counts support this clonotype. This chain uses TRBV7-7 with TRBJ2-7; D is undetermined. Germline V gene lookup returns CDR1 SSHAT and CDR2 FNYEAQ (reference sequence). This CDR3 is 15 amino acids long. V gave up 5 bases and J gave up 2 bases, with 16 bases separating them. The CDR3 reads CASSQPSEVPYEQYF. CDR3 sequence (DNA): TGTGCCAGCAGCCAACCCTCGGAAGTCCCCTACGAGCAGTACTTC.

This sequence joins TRBV6-1 and TRBJ2-2, with 8 bases aligning to TRBD2. This CDR3 region has 15 residues. CDR1 is MNHNS, CDR2 SASEGT, per germline. The trim removed 6 bases at V and 7 bases at J, leaving 10 bases unmatched. Here the CDR3 DNA reads TGTGCCAGCAGCGTACTAGCGGTTACTGGCGGGGAGCTGTTTTTT. Amino acids: CASSVLAVTGGELFF.

This clonotype was counted many times. The V and J genes are TRBV6-5 and TRBJ1-2, with 8 bases fitting TRBD1. The CDR3 contains 16 residues. Per germline, CDR1 MNHEY and CDR2 SVGAGI. The junction had 6 bases not matched to a gene; V was cut back by 2 bases and J by 1 base. The CDR3 protein is CASSYVGTGFNYGYTF. The CDR3 coding sequence is TGTGCCAGCAGTTACGTAGGGACAGGATTTAACTATGGCTACACCTTC.

This chain connects TRBV7-3 to TRBJ2-5; D may correspond to TRBD1 or TRBD2 (5 bases each). Germline V gives CDR1 SGHTA, CDR2 FQGTGA. This CDR3 has 15 residues. V was cut by 5 bases and J by 2 bases, with 15 bases left in between. The CDR3 DNA reads TGTGCCAGCAGCCCCGTGGGACCCATACAAGAGACCCAGTACTTC. It encodes CASSPVGPIQETQYF.

The rearrangement uses TRBV5-4 and TRBJ2-5, with TRBD1 matching over 10 bases. With V trimmed by 2 bases and J by 2 bases, 3 bases remained unmatched. The CDR3 extends over 15 amino acids. Germline values: CDR1 SGHNT, CDR2 YYREEE (reference sequence). The chain's CDR3 is CASSFGTGVQETQYF. CDR3 bases: TGTGCCAGCAGCTTTGGGACAGGGGTTCAAGAGACCCAGTACTTC.

In its sample, this clonotype was seen a few times. The rearrangement uses TRBV7-7 and TRBJ2-1; D remains unclear. The V end lost 5 bases, the J end lost 9 bases, and 11 bases lay between the germline ends. Germline loops: CDR1 SSHAT, CDR2 FNYEAQ (reference sequence). CDR3 length equals 12 residues. CDR3 coding DNA: TGTGCCAGCAGCCACCTTCGCGGTGAGCAGTTCTTC. Amino acid sequence: CASSHLRGEQFF.

This clonotype showed up just a few times. The chain couples TRBV5-1 to TRBJ2-3; D gene uncertain. Germline CDR1 SGHRS, CDR2 YFSETQ. The CDR3 consists of 14 residues. The V gene lost 1 base and the J gene lost 1 base, with 7 bases spanning the gap. The chain's CDR3 is CASSLLEGTDTQYF. The CDR3 nucleotides read TGCGCCAGCAGCTTGCTAGAAGGCACAGATACGCAGTATTTT. The variable domain in full, completed from reference TRBV5-1 and TRBJ2-3, reads KAGVTQTPRYLIKTRGQQVTLSCSPISGHRSVSWYQQTPGQGLQFLFEYFSETQRNKGNFPGRFSGRQFSNSRSEMNVSTLELGDSALYLCASSLLEGTDTQYFGPGTRLTVL.

The CDR3 loop is CASSPTGTEETQYF. In nucleotides, the CDR3 is TGTGCCAGCAGTCCCACAGGGACTGAAGAGACCCAGTACTTC. The chain employs TRBV12-3 or TRBV12-4 and TRBJ2-5, with D perhaps being TRBD1 or TRBD2 (6 bases each). V lost 5 bases to trimming and J lost 3 bases, with 13 bases between them. The CDR3 sequence is 14 residues long.

V and J are TRBV7-2 and TRBJ2-6, with D possibly being TRBD1 (6 bases). V was pared by 3 bases and J by 0 bases, with 18 bases between. There are 19 residues in the CDR3. Germline CDR1 reads SGHTA; CDR2 reads FQGNSA. As DNA, the CDR3 is TGTGCCAGCAGCTTTAGACCGGGACAACTCAACTCTGGGGCCAACGTCCTGACTTTC. Residues: CASSFRPGQLNSGANVLTF.